One sample yielded the 25 T cell receptor beta chains listed below, sequenced in a study of Graves' ophthalmopathy and Graves' hyperthyroidism. Amplification targeted the TCR beta CDR3 regions, with RNA transcripts as the source material. An initial RT-PCR round employing HTBI primers preceded a second-round multiplex PCR. Via MiXCR, TCRdb re-called the multiplex PCR reads, giving one row per CDR3 protein. The data hold approximately 460,000 distinct CDR3 sequences, with about an eighth observed a single time. What was sequenced was blood. All receptors come from a woman aged 25 to 39 with Graves' ophthalmopathy.

This clonotype was detected ten times or more. The rearrangement uses TRBV6-5 and TRBJ1-2; D is uncertain. The V end lost 2 bases, the J end lost 9 bases, and 7 bases lay between the germline ends. Germline V CDR1 and CDR2: MNHEY, SVGAGI. The CDR3 is made up of 11 amino acids. The CDR3 reads CASSYELSYTF. Written as DNA, the CDR3 is TGTGCCAGCAGTTACGAGTTAAGCTACACCTTC.

The chain uses TRBV10-3 and TRBJ2-7, with 7 bases matching TRBD2. Germline V gene lookup returns CDR1 ENHRY and CDR2 SYGVKD. This CDR3 has 12 residues. CDR3 residues: CAGGPGSYEQYF. For the CDR3, the DNA is TGTGCGGGAGGGCCAGGGTCCTACGAGCAGTACTTC.

This clonotype was counted at least ten times. The CDR3 region is CASSPRQTGGYGYTF. DNA for the CDR3: TGTGCCAGCAGTCCCCGCCAGACAGGGGGCTATGGCTACACCTTC. This chain joins TRBV27 and TRBJ1-2, with TRBD1 matching 9 bases. Per the germline V gene, CDR1 is MNHEY and CDR2 is SMNVEV (reference sequence). The CDR3 totals 15 residues. Trimming at V came to 5 bases and at J to 4 bases, leaving 8 bases not matched to a gene.

This clonotype has a count of ten or more. The CDR3 DNA is TGTGCCAGCAGTTCCCCGGCCTCGCGGGGGACGTGGGGTTCACCCCTCCACTTT. Its protein is CASSSPASRGTWGSPLHF. The genes are TRBV28 and TRBJ1-6; a possible D gene is TRBD1 (5 bases). CDR1 and CDR2 from the germline V gene are MDHEN and SYDVKM. V lost 4 bases and J lost 9, with 25 bases in between. The CDR3 consists of 18 residues.

This clonotype was seen many times. The gene calls are TRBV6-4 and TRBJ2-7; a possible D gene is TRBD1 (6 bases). This CDR3 region has 15 residues. Germline assignment: CDR1 MRHNA and CDR2 SNTAGT. Deletions cut 10 bases from V and 0 bases from J, with 19 bases between. The CDR3 loop is CATRTARGSSYEQYF. In nucleotides, the CDR3 is TGTGCCACAAGGACTGCGAGGGGGAGCTCCTACGAGCAGTACTTC.

This clonotype appeared many times. The J gene is TRBJ1-5, the V gene TRBV6-5, with 7 bases lining up with TRBD1. This CDR3 contains 19 residues. Per germline, CDR1 MNHEY and CDR2 SVGAGI. V shed 6 bases, J shed 1 base, and the junction held 18 bases outside the gene matches. DNA of the CDR3: TGTGCCAGCAGCAGGGGGGGCCAGGGAGGGGGCGGGAGCAATCAGCCCCAGCATTTT. Its translation: CASSRGGQGGGGSNQPQHF.

This clonotype was detected ten times or more. The J gene is TRBJ1-5, the V gene TRBV6-1; the match to TRBD1 covers 7 bases. The germline CDR1 and CDR2 sequences are MNHNS and SASEGT. The junction had 7 bases not matched to a gene; V was cut back by 10 bases and J by 1 base. This CDR3 spans 14 amino acids. The CDR3 reads CATRQGTSNQPQHF. As DNA, the CDR3 is TGTGCCACCCGACAGGGAACGAGCAATCAGCCCCAGCATTTT.

This clonotype was seen ten or more times. This chain uses TRBV10-3 with TRBJ2-5; D tentatively reads TRBD1 or TRBD2 (6 bases each). The CDR3 runs 14 residues. Germline lookup yields CDR1 ENHRY and CDR2 SYGVKD. Between the trimmed V and J ends, which lost 2 bases and 4 bases, there was a span of 11 bases. CDR3 sequence: CAISEGGPTETQYF. The CDR3 nucleotides read TGTGCCATCAGTGAGGGGGGGCCCACAGAGACCCAGTACTTC.

This clonotype was picked up many times. The rearrangement links TRBV29-1 to TRBJ1-2; D gene unclear. Trimming took 3 bases from V and 4 from J, leaving 15 bases between them. The CDR3 sequence is 14 residues long. Germline V gene data show CDR1 as SQVTM and CDR2 as ANQGSEA. DNA for the CDR3: TGCAGCGTTGAGGCGGACGAACCACTCTATGGCTACACCTTC. This sequence encodes CSVEADEPLYGYTF.

Of note for this clonotype: The final CDR3 position lacks the conserved phenylalanine or tryptophan, pointing to a likely read error. This chain links TRBV6-2 or TRBV6-3 with TRBJ1-2; weak D call: TRBD1 (6 bases). Germline V lookup: CDR1 MNHEY, CDR2 SVGEGT. This CDR3 region has 13 residues. In DNA form, the CDR3 reads TGTGCCAGCCGTTACGAGGACAGTTATGGCTACACCGTC. This gives the protein CASRYEDSYGYTV.

This clonotype was detected many times. The J gene is TRBJ1-5, the V gene TRBV19; 9 bases line up with TRBD1. The CDR3 runs 18 residues. The V gene's germline CDR1 is LNHDA and CDR2 SQIVND (reference sequence). Trimming took 2 bases from V and 1 from J; bases not matched to a gene: 9. The CDR3 region has the DNA TGTGCCAGTAGTATAAAGGTAACGGACAGGGGAAGCAATCAGCCCCAGCATTTT. This gives the protein CASSIKVTDRGSNQPQHF.

This clonotype has ten or more counts. This chain connects TRBV5-1 to TRBJ2-5; 7 positions agree with TRBD2. V lost 2 bases and J lost 4; bases outside the gene matches: 8. This CDR3 is built from 15 residues. The germline V gene encodes CDR1 SGHRS and CDR2 YFSETQ. The CDR3 DNA follows: TGCGCCAGCAGCTTAGCGGGATCCGCCGGAGAGACCCAGTACTTC. Residues: CASSLAGSAGETQYF. Complete variable domain (other parts from reference TRBV5-1 and TRBJ2-5): KAGVTQTPRYLIKTRGQQVTLSCSPISGHRSVSWYQQTPGQGLQFLFEYFSETQRNKGNFPGRFSGRQFSNSRSEMNVSTLELGDSALYLCASSLAGSAGETQYFGPGTRLLVL.

This clonotype was detected a few times. The J gene is TRBJ1-2, the V gene TRBV2; no firm D call. The V and J ends lost 0 bases and 11 bases respectively, with 19 bases between them. This CDR3 has 15 residues. Germline loops: CDR1 SNHLY, CDR2 FYNNEI. The DNA for the CDR3 is TGTGCCAGCAGTGAAGCGACTATCCGGGCCCGGAGGTACACCTTC. Encoded protein: CASSEATIRARRYTF.

There are a few counts of this clonotype. The chain links TRBV11-1 to TRBJ2-5, with 10 bases identical to TRBD1. V gave up 7 bases and J gave up 3 bases; unmatched junction bases: 14. The CDR3 is made up of 17 amino acids. The germline CDR1 and CDR2 sequences are SGHAT and FQDESV (reference sequence). The CDR3 coding sequence is TGTGCCAGCACCTTGGACAGGGGGGTCAGAAGAAAAGAGACCCAGTACTTC. This translates into CASTLDRGVRRKETQYF.

The V and J genes are TRBV29-1 and TRBJ1-2, with 12 positions matching TRBD1. Germline V gene sequence: CDR1 SQVTM, CDR2 ANQGSEA. J gave up 6 bases and V 6 bases, and 8 bases lay outside the gene matches. The CDR3 has 14 residues. In DNA form, the CDR3 reads TGCAGCGTGGAACCGGGACAGGGGGCTCATGGCTACACCTTC. Encoded protein: CSVEPGQGAHGYTF.

A note on this clonotype: This clone may be a read error of a much larger clone one base away. V gene TRBV19 combines with J gene TRBJ1-1; D ambiguous. Germline assignment: CDR1 LNHDA and CDR2 SQIVND (reference sequence). The CDR3 runs 14 residues. Here the CDR3 reads CASSTVPWNTEVFF. Here the CDR3 DNA reads TGTGCCAGTAGTACGGTACCCTGGAACACTGAAGTTTTCTTT. Combining the CDR3 with reference TRBV19 and TRBJ1-1 gives the whole variable domain DGGITQSPKYLFRKEGQNVTLSCEQNLNHDAMYWYRQDPGQGLRLIYYSQIVNDFQKGDIAEGYSVSREKKESFPLTVTSAQKNPTAFYLCASSTVPWNTEVFFGQGTRLTVV.

V is TRBV3-1 and J is TRBJ2-5; D might be TRBD2 (5 bases). CDR1 is LGHDT and CDR2 is YNNKEL in the germline V gene (reference sequence). V gave up 6 bases and J gave up 2 bases, with 19 bases separating them. The CDR3 covers 16 residues. The CDR3 bases are TGTGCCAGCAGTCCTGGGAAGAGGGTATTACAAGAGACCCAGTACTTC. As protein: CASSPGKRVLQETQYF.

This clonotype was counted at least ten times. The chain employs TRBV7-2 and TRBJ2-5; either TRBD1 or TRBD2 may fit D (5 bases each). Germline CDR1 reads SGHTA; CDR2 reads FQGNSA. The CDR3 length is 16 residues. Trimming pared 3 bases from V and 3 bases from J, leaving 17 bases between. In nucleotides, the CDR3 is TGTGCCAGCAGCTTCGGGACGCCCCGCGGTGAAGAGACCCAGTACTTC. Protein sequence: CASSFGTPRGEETQYF.

The sample holds many counts of this clonotype. The chain uses TRBV28 and TRBJ2-6, with unresolved D. Per germline, CDR1 MDHEN and CDR2 SYDVKM. Between the trimmed V and J ends, which lost 7 bases and 0 bases, there was a span of 10 bases. The CDR3 length is 15 residues. The CDR3 is CASKTHTSGANVLTF. The CDR3, as DNA: TGTGCCAGCAAAACACACACCTCTGGGGCCAACGTCCTGACTTTC.

This chain connects TRBV5-1 to TRBJ1-2, with D maybe TRBD1 (6 bases). The CDR3 is 12 residues long. Germline V gene lookup returns CDR1 SGHRS and CDR2 YFSETQ. Trimming removed 3 bases from V and 8 bases from J, with 11 bases in between. CDR3 sequence (DNA): TGCGCCAGCAGCTGGAACAGGGAAGGCTACACCTTC. Its translation: CASSWNREGYTF.

A few counts support this clonotype. Its ends do not fully match the called genes, so a read error is possible. V and J are TRBV7-2 and TRBJ2-5; D gene uncertain. The CDR3 covers 13 residues. Germline V gene data show CDR1 as SGHTA and CDR2 as FQGNSA. This CDR3 reads CANSFGLRETQYF. CDR3 DNA: TGTGCCAACAGCTTTGGTTTGCGGGAGACCCAGTACTTC.

This clonotype was observed at least ten times. V gene TRBV12-3 or TRBV12-4 combines with J gene TRBJ1-1, with D hard to call. The CDR3 is 13 residues long. Trimming took off 3 bases at V and 4 bases at J, with 9 bases between the two ends. CDR3 protein: CASSFGVSTEAFF. The CDR3 DNA reads as TGTGCCAGCAGTTTTGGGGTGTCCACTGAAGCTTTCTTT.

This clonotype was found many times. The chain links TRBV30 to TRBJ2-2; no firm D call. Trimming shortened V by 6 bases and J by 5 bases, and 7 bases separated the two germline ends. CDR3 size: 11 residues. CDR1 and CDR2 (germline): GTSNPN, SVGIG (reference sequence). CDR3 protein: CACLRTGELFF. In DNA form, the CDR3 reads TGTGCCTGCCTGAGAACCGGGGAGCTGTTTTTT.

This clonotype has at least ten counts. V usage is TRBV2 and J usage is TRBJ1-2; D possibly corresponds to TRBD1 (5 bases). V lost 1 base, J lost 10 bases, and 7 bases lay in between. This CDR3 comprises 11 residues. Germline V gene data show CDR1 as SNHLY and CDR2 as FYNNEI. CDR3 nucleotide sequence: TGTGCCAGCAGTGAAGTCGGGGCCTACACCTTC. The encoded protein is CASSEVGAYTF.

This clonotype was observed a few times. The chain combines TRBV30 with TRBJ2-7, with D hard to call. CDR3 length equals 12 residues. Germline lookup yields CDR1 GTSNPN and CDR2 SVGIG (reference sequence). With 4 bases removed from V and 5 bases from J, the gap between germline ends came to 12 bases. The chain's CDR3 is CAWNDPINEQYF. The CDR3 DNA reads as TGTGCCTGGAACGATCCGATTAACGAGCAGTACTTC.